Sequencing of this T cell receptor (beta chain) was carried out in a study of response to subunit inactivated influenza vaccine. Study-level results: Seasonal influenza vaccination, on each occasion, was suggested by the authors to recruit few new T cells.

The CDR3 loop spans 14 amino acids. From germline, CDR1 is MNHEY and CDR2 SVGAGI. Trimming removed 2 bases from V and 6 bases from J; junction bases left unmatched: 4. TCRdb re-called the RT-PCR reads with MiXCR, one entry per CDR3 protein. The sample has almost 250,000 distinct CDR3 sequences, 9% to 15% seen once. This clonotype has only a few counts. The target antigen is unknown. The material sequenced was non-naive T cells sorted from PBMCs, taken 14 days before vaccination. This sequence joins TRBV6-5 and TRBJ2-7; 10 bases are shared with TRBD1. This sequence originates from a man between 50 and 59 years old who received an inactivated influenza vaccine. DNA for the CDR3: TGTGCCAGCAGTTACGGGACAGGGGTGTTCGAGCAGTACTTC. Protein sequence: CASSYGTGVFEQYF.